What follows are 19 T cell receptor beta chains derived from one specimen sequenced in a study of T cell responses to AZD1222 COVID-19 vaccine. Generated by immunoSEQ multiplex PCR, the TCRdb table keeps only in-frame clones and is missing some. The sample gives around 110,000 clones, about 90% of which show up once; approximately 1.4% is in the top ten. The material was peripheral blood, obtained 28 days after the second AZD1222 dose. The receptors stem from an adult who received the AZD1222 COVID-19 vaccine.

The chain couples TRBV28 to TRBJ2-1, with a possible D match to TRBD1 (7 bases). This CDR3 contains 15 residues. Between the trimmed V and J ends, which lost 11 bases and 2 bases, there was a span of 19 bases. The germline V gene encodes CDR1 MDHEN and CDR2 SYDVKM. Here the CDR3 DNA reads TGTGCCGCTTCCAGGGGGGCGACACCCTACAATGAGCAGTTCTTC. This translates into CAASRGATPYNEQFF. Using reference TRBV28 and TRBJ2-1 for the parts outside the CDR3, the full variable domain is DVKVTQSSRYLVKRTGEKVFLECVQDMDHENMFWYRQDPGLGLRLIYFSYDVKMKEKGDIPEGYSVSREKKERFSLILESASTNQTSMYLCAASRGATPYNEQFFGPGTRLTVL.

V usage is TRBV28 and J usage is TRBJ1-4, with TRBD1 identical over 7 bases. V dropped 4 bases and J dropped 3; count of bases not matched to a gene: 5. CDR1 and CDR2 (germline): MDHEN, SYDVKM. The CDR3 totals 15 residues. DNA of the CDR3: TGTGCCAGCAGTTCACCGACAGGGTCTAATGAAAAACTGTTTTTT. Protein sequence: CASSSPTGSNEKLFF.

The CDR3 DNA follows: TGCAGTGCTAGAGAGAGAGATCAGTACTTC. Amino acids: CSARERDQYF. The chain is built from TRBV20-1 and TRBJ2-4, with D unresolved. The V gene lost 0 bases and the J gene lost 12 bases, with 6 bases spanning the gap. The germline CDR1 and CDR2 sequences are DFQATT and SNEGSKA (reference sequence). There are 10 residues in the CDR3.

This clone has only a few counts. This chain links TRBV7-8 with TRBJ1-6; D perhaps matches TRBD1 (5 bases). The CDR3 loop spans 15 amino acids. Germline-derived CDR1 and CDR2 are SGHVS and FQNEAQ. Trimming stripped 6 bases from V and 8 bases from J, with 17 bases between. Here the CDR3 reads CASRIGSPGHSPLHF. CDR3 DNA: TGTGCCAGCAGGATTGGGAGCCCGGGGCATTCACCCCTCCACTTT. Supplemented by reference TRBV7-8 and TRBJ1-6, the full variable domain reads GAGVSQSPRYKVAKRGQDVALRCDPISGHVSLFWYQQALGQGPEFLTYFQNEAQLDKSGLPSDRFFAERPEGSVSTLKIQRTQQEDSAVYLCASRIGSPGHSPLHFGNGTRLTVT.

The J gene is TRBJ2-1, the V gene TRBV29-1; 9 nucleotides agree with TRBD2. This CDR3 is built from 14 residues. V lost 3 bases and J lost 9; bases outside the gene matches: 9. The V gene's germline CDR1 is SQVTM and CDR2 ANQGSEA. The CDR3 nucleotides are TGCAGCGTTGACGGCGGGAGGGGCTCCAGTGAGCAGTTCTTC. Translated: CSVDGGRGSSEQFF.

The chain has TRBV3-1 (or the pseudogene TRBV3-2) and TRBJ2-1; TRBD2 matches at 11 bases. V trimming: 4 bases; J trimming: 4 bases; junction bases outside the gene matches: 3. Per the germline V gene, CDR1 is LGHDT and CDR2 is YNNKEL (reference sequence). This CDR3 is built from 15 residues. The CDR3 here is CASSPGTSGYNEQFF. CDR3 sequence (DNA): TGTGCCAGCAGCCCGGGGACTAGCGGATACAATGAGCAGTTCTTC.

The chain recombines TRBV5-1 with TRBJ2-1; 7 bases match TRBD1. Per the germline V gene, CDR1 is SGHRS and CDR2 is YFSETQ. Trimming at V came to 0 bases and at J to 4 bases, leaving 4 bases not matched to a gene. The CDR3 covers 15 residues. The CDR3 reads CASSLEGTAYNEQFF. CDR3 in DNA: TGCGCCAGCAGCTTGGAGGGGACAGCGTACAATGAGCAGTTCTTC.

The CDR3 sequence is CASSELIAGTNEQFF. CDR3 bases: TGCGCCAGCAGTGAGTTAATAGCGGGAACGAATGAGCAGTTCTTC. V usage is TRBV10-1 and J usage is TRBJ2-1, with TRBD2 matching 8 bases. J was trimmed by 7 bases and V by 1 base; bases with no gene match: 6. There are 15 residues in the CDR3. Germline V gene data show CDR1 as WNHNN and CDR2 as SYGVQD (reference sequence).

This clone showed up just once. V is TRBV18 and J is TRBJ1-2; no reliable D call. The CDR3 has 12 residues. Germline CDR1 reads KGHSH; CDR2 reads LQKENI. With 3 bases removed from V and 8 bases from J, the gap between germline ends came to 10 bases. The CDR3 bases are TGTGCCAGCTCACCGCCGACCAGGGGCTACACCTTC. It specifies CASSPPTRGYTF.

The CDR3 bases are TGTGCCACCAGCAGCAGGGGGCCTGGAAACACCATATATTTT. Its translation is CATSSRGPGNTIYF. The chain employs TRBV15 and TRBJ1-3, with 8 bases fitting TRBD1. The germline V gene has CDR1 LNHNV and CDR2 YYDKDF (reference sequence). This CDR3 region has 14 residues. The J segment lost 2 bases and the V segment lost 3 bases, leaving 0 bases of the junction unmatched.

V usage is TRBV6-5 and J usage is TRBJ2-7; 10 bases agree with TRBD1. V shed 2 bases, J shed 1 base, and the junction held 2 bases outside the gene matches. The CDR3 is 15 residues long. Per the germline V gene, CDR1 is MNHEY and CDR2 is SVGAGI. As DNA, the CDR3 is TGTGCCAGCAGTTACCGGACAGGGGGTTCCTACGAGCAGTACTTC. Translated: CASSYRTGGSYEQYF.

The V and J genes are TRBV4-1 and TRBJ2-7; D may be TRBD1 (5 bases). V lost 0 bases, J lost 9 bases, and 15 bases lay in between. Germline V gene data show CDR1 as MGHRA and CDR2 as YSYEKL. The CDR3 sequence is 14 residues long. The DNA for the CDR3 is TGCGCCAGCAGCCAAGATCAGGGCAGGGTCGGGCAGTACTTC. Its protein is CASSQDQGRVGQYF.

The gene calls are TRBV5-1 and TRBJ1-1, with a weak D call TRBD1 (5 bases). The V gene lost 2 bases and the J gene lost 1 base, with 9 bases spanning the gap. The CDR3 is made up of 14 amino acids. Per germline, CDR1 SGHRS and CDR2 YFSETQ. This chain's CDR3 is CASSFGGTNTEAFF. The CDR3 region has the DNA TGCGCCAGCAGCTTTGGGGGTACGAACACTGAAGCTTTCTTT.

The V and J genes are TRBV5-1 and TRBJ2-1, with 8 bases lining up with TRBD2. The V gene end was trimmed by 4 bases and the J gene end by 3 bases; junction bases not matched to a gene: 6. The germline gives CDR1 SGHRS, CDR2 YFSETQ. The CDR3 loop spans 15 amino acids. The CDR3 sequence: CASSIGLADYNEQFF. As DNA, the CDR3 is TGCGCCAGCAGCATCGGACTAGCTGACTACAATGAGCAGTTCTTC. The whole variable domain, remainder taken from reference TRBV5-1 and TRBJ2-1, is KAGVTQTPRYLIKTRGQQVTLSCSPISGHRSVSWYQQTPGQGLQFLFEYFSETQRNKGNFPGRFSGRQFSNSRSEMNVSTLELGDSALYLCASSIGLADYNEQFFGPGTRLTVL.

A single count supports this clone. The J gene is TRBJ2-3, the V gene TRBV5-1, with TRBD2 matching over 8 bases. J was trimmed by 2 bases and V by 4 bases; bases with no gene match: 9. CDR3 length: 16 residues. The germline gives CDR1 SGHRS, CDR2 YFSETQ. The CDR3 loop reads CASSRGAGGFTDTQYF. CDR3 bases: TGCGCCAGCAGCCGGGGGGCGGGAGGTTTCACAGATACGCAGTATTTT.

CDR3 amino acids: CASSEVSRDRGELFF. CDR3 in DNA: TGTGCCAGCAGTGAAGTCTCGCGGGACCGCGGGGAGCTGTTTTTT. The rearrangement links TRBV6-1 to TRBJ2-2; the D gene is possibly TRBD2 (6 bases). CDR3 length: 15 amino acids. Trimming removed 1 base from V and 7 bases from J, with 13 bases in between. In germline, CDR1 is MNHNS, CDR2 SASEGT.

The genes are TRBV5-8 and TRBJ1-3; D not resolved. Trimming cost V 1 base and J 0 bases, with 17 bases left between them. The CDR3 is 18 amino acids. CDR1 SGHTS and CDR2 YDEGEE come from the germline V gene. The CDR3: CASSLLRLKMSSGNTIYF. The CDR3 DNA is TGTGCCAGCAGCTTGCTCAGATTAAAGATGAGCTCTGGAAACACCATATATTTT.

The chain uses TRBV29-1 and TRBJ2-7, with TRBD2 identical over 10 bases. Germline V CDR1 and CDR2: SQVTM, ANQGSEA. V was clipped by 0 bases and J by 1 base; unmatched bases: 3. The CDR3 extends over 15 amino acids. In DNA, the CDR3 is TGCAGCGTTGAAGACCCTAGCGGGAGTTCCTACGAGCAGTACTTC. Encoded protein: CSVEDPSGSSYEQYF.

CDR3 amino acids: CASSVSPRSTGYEQYF. CDR3 DNA: TGTGCCAGCAGTGTTAGCCCCCGGAGTACTGGGTACGAGCAGTACTTC. The V call is TRBV2, the J call TRBJ2-7; D not certain. Trimming took off 4 bases at V and 4 bases at J, with 20 bases between the two ends. Germline V gene data show CDR1 as SNHLY and CDR2 as FYNNEI. The CDR3 covers 16 residues.